This T cell receptor beta chain was sequenced for a study of blood T cell repertoires in COVID-19. Study-wide background: The analysed material was cDNA or gDNA that came from T cells, B-cell-depleted T cells, or PBMCs.

V lost 1 base and J lost 6, with 18 bases in between. The CDR3 covers 16 residues. Germline loops: CDR1 SGHTA, CDR2 FQGNSA. How the authors handled the data: Counts of nucleated cells, estimated from reference gene primer amplification, were obtained. Using immunoSEQ multiplex PCR, the repertoire was profiled, and TCRdb retains in-frame clones only, with some absent. The V and J calls and clone size are taken from that table; D and trimming were inferred from the DNA. The sample lists around 150,000 clones, approximately 85% occurring once. This clonotype was sampled from a woman between 45 and 60 years old with acute COVID-19. The genes are TRBV7-2 and TRBJ1-1; D is perhaps TRBD1 (5 bases). Sequencing was done on a sample of PBMCs or T cells enriched from blood (not recorded which). The CDR3 sequence is CASSLGLRGSGAEAFF. The CDR3, as DNA: TGTGCCAGCAGCTTAGGTCTTAGGGGTTCTGGGGCTGAAGCTTTCTTT.